This is a list of T cell receptor beta chains from one sample in a study of a mutant IDH1 vaccine in newly diagnosed glioma. Assay: immunoSEQ multiplex PCR; the TCRdb copy retains only in-frame clones and omits some. The sample yields around 56,000 clones, approximately 79% seen once. These receptors have no known antigen. The source material was PBMCs, sampled from a glioma patient whose treatment included an IDH1 peptide vaccine. The receptor source for this set is a young woman with glioma. Some clones in this sample may be carry-over from other donors' samples. The CDR3 runs from the conserved cysteine through the conserved F or W. D genes are given only for firm matches. Not all rows give a size; the values are once, few, many and, for expanded clones, a class.

D gene: .; V gene: TRBV30; J gene: TRBJ1-4; clone size: .; CDR3 protein: CAWSRGGGQEKLFF; CDR3 DNA: TGTGCCTGGAGTAGGGGGGGTGGTCAGGAAAAACTGTTTTTT
D gene: TRBD1; V gene: TRBV5-4; J gene: TRBJ2-7; clone size: .; CDR3 protein: CASSSTGYEQYF; CDR3 DNA: TGTGCCAGCAGCTCGACAGGGTACGAGCAGTACTTC
D gene: TRBD1; V gene: TRBV25-1; J gene: TRBJ1-6; clone size: .; CDR3 protein: CASSDRGAPLHF; CDR3 DNA: TGTGCCAGCAGCGACAGGGGAGCACCCCTCCACTTT
D gene: TRBD1; V gene: TRBV7-9; J gene: TRBJ2-1; clone size: .; CDR3 protein: CASSPTGFDEQFF; CDR3 DNA: TGTGCCAGCAGCCCGACAGGGTTCGATGAGCAGTTCTTC
D gene: .; V gene: TRBV27; J gene: TRBJ1-1; clone size: .; CDR3 protein: CASSERGEAFF; CDR3 DNA: TGTGCCAGCAGTGAACGTGGTGAAGCTTTCTTT
D gene: .; V gene: TRBV7-9; J gene: TRBJ1-1; clone size: once; CDR3 protein: CASSLGGVGAFF; CDR3 DNA: TGTGCCAGCAGCTTAGGGGGGGTAGGGGCTTTCTTT
D gene: TRBD1; V gene: TRBV29-1; J gene: TRBJ1-2; clone size: .; CDR3 protein: CSVVPGQGRNGYTF; CDR3 DNA: TGCAGCGTCGTGCCGGGACAGGGTAGGAATGGCTACACCTTC
D gene: TRBD2; V gene: TRBV9; J gene: TRBJ2-1; clone size: .; CDR3 protein: CASSVSGTSGYNEQFF; CDR3 DNA: TGTGCCAGCAGCGTCTCCGGGACTAGCGGTTACAATGAGCAGTTCTTC
D gene: .; V gene: TRBV19; J gene: TRBJ2-5; clone size: .; CDR3 protein: CASSIPGQRETQYF; CDR3 DNA: TGTGCCAGTAGTATACCGGGGCAGAGAGAGACCCAGTACTTC
D gene: TRBD1; V gene: TRBV7-9; J gene: TRBJ1-4; clone size: .; CDR3 protein: CASSAMGQGDEKLFF; CDR3 DNA: TGTGCCAGCAGCGCAATGGGACAGGGGGATGAAAAACTGTTTTTT
D gene: TRBD1; V gene: TRBV7-9; J gene: TRBJ1-2; clone size: .; CDR3 protein: CASSAGTGGGYTF; CDR3 DNA: TGTGCCAGCAGCGCTGGGACAGGGGGAGGCTACACCTTC
D gene: TRBD2; V gene: TRBV13; J gene: TRBJ2-7; clone size: .; CDR3 protein: CASSSGGSTYEQYF; CDR3 DNA: TGTGCCAGCAGTAGCGGGGGGAGCACCTACGAGCAGTACTTC
D gene: .; V gene: TRBV5-1; J gene: TRBJ1-3; clone size: .; CDR3 protein: CASSPGASGNTIYF; CDR3 DNA: TGCGCCAGCAGCCCCGGGGCTTCTGGAAACACCATATATTTT
D gene: .; V gene: TRBV7-6; J gene: TRBJ1-1; clone size: .; CDR3 protein: CASSLEQSLTEAFF; CDR3 DNA: TGTGCCAGCAGCTTGGAACAGAGTCTCACTGAAGCTTTCTTT
D gene: .; V gene: TRBV2; J gene: TRBJ2-3; clone size: .; CDR3 protein: CASSERGGNTDTQYF; CDR3 DNA: TGTGCCAGCAGTGAAAGGGGGGGCAACACAGATACGCAGTATTTT
D gene: TRBD2; V gene: TRBV7-7; J gene: TRBJ2-2; clone size: .; CDR3 protein: CASSLNSGLARTGELFF; CDR3 DNA: TGTGCTAGCAGCTTAAACTCCGGACTAGCCCGCACCGGGGAGCTGTTTTTT
D gene: TRBD1; V gene: TRBV7-2; J gene: TRBJ2-7; clone size: .; CDR3 protein: CASSTPDRGNYEQYF; CDR3 DNA: TGTGCCAGCAGTACCCCAGACAGGGGAAACTACGAGCAGTACTTC
D gene: .; V gene: TRBV10-3; J gene: TRBJ1-2; clone size: .; CDR3 protein: CAISERAGTIKGYTF; CDR3 DNA: TGTGCCATCAGTGAGCGGGCAGGGACCATAAAGGGCTACACCTTC
D gene: .; V gene: TRBV19; J gene: TRBJ1-2; clone size: .; CDR3 protein: CASSIKGDGYTF; CDR3 DNA: TGTGCCAGTAGTATTAAGGGGGATGGCTACACCTTC
D gene: TRBD1; V gene: TRBV6-6; J gene: TRBJ1-4; clone size: few; CDR3 protein: CASAGQGFEKLFF; CDR3 DNA: TGTGCCAGCGCGGGACAGGGGTTTGAAAAACTGTTTTTT
D gene: .; V gene: TRBV19; J gene: TRBJ2-7; clone size: .; CDR3 protein: CASSSRGHGGRYGEQYF; CDR3 DNA: TGTGCCAGTAGTAGTAGGGGACACGGAGGAAGATACGGCGAGCAGTACTTC
D gene: .; V gene: TRBV19; J gene: TRBJ1-5; clone size: once; CDR3 protein: CASSIGGYSNQPQHF; CDR3 DNA: TGTGCCAGTAGTATAGGCGGCTATAGCAATCAGCCCCAGCATTTT
D gene: TRBD1; V gene: TRBV7-6; J gene: TRBJ1-5; clone size: .; CDR3 protein: CASSSGQGRNQPQHF; CDR3 DNA: TGTGCCAGCAGCTCCGGACAGGGACGCAATCAGCCCCAGCATTTT
D gene: .; V gene: TRBV13; J gene: TRBJ2-1; clone size: .; CDR3 protein: CASSSEGGAYNEQFF; CDR3 DNA: TGTGCCAGCAGCTCCGAAGGAGGGGCCTACAATGAGCAGTTCTTC
D gene: .; V gene: TRBV15; J gene: TRBJ2-3; clone size: .; CDR3 protein: CATSRDHSTDTQYF; CDR3 DNA: TGTGCCACCAGCAGAGATCACAGCACAGATACGCAGTATTTT
D gene: .; V gene: TRBV25-1; J gene: TRBJ1-1; clone size: .; CDR3 protein: CASSGVSGAFF; CDR3 DNA: TGTGCCAGCAGTGGGGTTTCTGGAGCTTTCTTT
D gene: .; V gene: TRBV27; J gene: TRBJ1-1; clone size: .; CDR3 protein: CASRSQGNTEAFF; CDR3 DNA: TGTGCCAGCAGGTCCCAGGGGAACACTGAAGCTTTCTTT
D gene: .; V gene: TRBV14; J gene: TRBJ2-5; clone size: .; CDR3 protein: CASSPGERRGETQYF; CDR3 DNA: TGTGCCAGCAGCCCGGGGGAGCGGAGGGGGGAGACCCAGTACTTC
D gene: .; V gene: TRBV5-1; J gene: TRBJ1-2; clone size: .; CDR3 protein: CASSLVEPGYGYTF; CDR3 DNA: TGCGCCAGCAGCTTGGTGGAGCCGGGCTATGGCTACACCTTC
D gene: .; V gene: TRBV4-1; J gene: TRBJ1-3; clone size: .; CDR3 protein: CASSQVTSSGNTIYF; CDR3 DNA: TGCGCCAGCAGCCAAGTAACTAGCTCTGGAAACACCATATATTTT
D gene: TRBD2; V gene: TRBV2; J gene: TRBJ2-3; clone size: .; CDR3 protein: CASSDGRGFPTDTQYF; CDR3 DNA: TGTGCCAGCAGTGATGGGAGGGGATTTCCCACAGATACGCAGTATTTT
D gene: .; V gene: TRBV14; J gene: TRBJ1-6; clone size: .; CDR3 protein: CASSQWGRNNSPLHF; CDR3 DNA: TGTGCCAGCAGCCAATGGGGGAGGAATAATTCACCCCTCCACTTT
D gene: .; V gene: TRBV7-9; J gene: TRBJ2-3; clone size: .; CDR3 protein: CASSFAVGRPDTQYF; CDR3 DNA: TGTGCCAGCAGCTTTGCTGTGGGGCGGCCAGATACGCAGTATTTT
D gene: .; V gene: TRBV10-1; J gene: TRBJ2-1; clone size: .; CDR3 protein: CASSVGTHNGQFF; CDR3 DNA: TGCGCCAGCAGTGTCGGGACTCACAATGGGCAGTTCTTC
D gene: .; V gene: TRBV5-1; J gene: TRBJ2-1; clone size: .; CDR3 protein: CASSHTKSSYNEQFF; CDR3 DNA: TGCGCCAGCAGCCACACTAAGAGCTCCTACAATGAGCAGTTCTTC
D gene: .; V gene: TRBV30; J gene: TRBJ1-2; clone size: .; CDR3 protein: CAWNPRDGYTF; CDR3 DNA: TGTGCCTGGAACCCGCGGGATGGCTACACCTTC
D gene: .; V gene: TRBV7-9; J gene: TRBJ1-1; clone size: .; CDR3 protein: CARPDRNTEAFF; CDR3 DNA: TGTGCCCGACCGGACAGGAACACTGAAGCTTTCTTT
D gene: TRBD1; V gene: TRBV9; J gene: TRBJ1-1; clone size: .; CDR3 protein: CVSSVAGGFLTEAFF; CDR3 DNA: TGTGTCAGCAGCGTCGCAGGGGGCTTTTTAACTGAAGCTTTCTTT
D gene: TRBD2; V gene: TRBV28; J gene: TRBJ2-7; clone size: .; CDR3 protein: CASSILPGLAEYEQYF; CDR3 DNA: TGTGCCAGCAGTATTCTGCCGGGACTAGCGGAATACGAGCAGTACTTC
D gene: TRBD1; V gene: TRBV9; J gene: TRBJ1-2; clone size: .; CDR3 protein: CASSVSGQGSGYTF; CDR3 DNA: TGTGCCAGCAGCGTATCGGGACAGGGGAGTGGCTACACCTTC
D gene: .; V gene: TRBV7-3; J gene: TRBJ2-7; clone size: .; CDR3 protein: CASSRQGGGPYEQYF; CDR3 DNA: TGTGCCAGCAGCCGACAGGGTGGGGGGCCCTACGAGCAGTACTTC
D gene: .; V gene: TRBV7-6; J gene: TRBJ2-7; clone size: .; CDR3 protein: CASSLVSNEQYF; CDR3 DNA: TGTGCCAGCAGCTTAGTTAGTAACGAGCAGTACTTC
D gene: .; V gene: TRBV11-2; J gene: TRBJ1-1; clone size: .; CDR3 protein: CASSLDGRMNTEAFF; CDR3 DNA: TGTGCCAGCAGCTTAGATGGGCGGATGAACACTGAAGCTTTCTTT
D gene: TRBD2; V gene: TRBV5-6; J gene: TRBJ2-5; clone size: .; CDR3 protein: CASSWGTSGGEETQYF; CDR3 DNA: TGTGCCAGCAGCTGGGGAACTAGCGGGGGGGAAGAGACCCAGTACTTC
D gene: .; V gene: TRBV10-3; J gene: TRBJ1-1; clone size: .; CDR3 protein: CAIRGSGPTEAFF; CDR3 DNA: TGTGCCATCAGGGGTTCGGGGCCCACTGAAGCTTTCTTT
D gene: TRBD2; V gene: TRBV6-5; J gene: TRBJ2-3; clone size: once; CDR3 protein: CASSYEASGRADTQYF; CDR3 DNA: TGTGCCAGCAGTTACGAGGCTAGCGGGAGGGCAGATACGCAGTATTTT
D gene: TRBD1; V gene: TRBV7-2; J gene: TRBJ1-2; clone size: .; CDR3 protein: CASSPGQRYGYTF; CDR3 DNA: TGTGCCAGCAGCCCGGGACAGAGATATGGCTACACCTTC
D gene: .; V gene: TRBV29-1; J gene: TRBJ1-5; clone size: .; CDR3 protein: CSVRDGGNQPQHF; CDR3 DNA: TGCAGCGTTCGGGACGGGGGCAATCAGCCCCAGCATTTT
D gene: TRBD1; V gene: TRBV9; J gene: TRBJ1-4; clone size: .; CDR3 protein: CASSSSGGLNEKLFF; CDR3 DNA: TGTGCCAGCAGCTCCTCAGGGGGTTTGAATGAAAAACTGTTTTTT
D gene: TRBD1; V gene: TRBV25-1; J gene: TRBJ2-7; clone size: .; CDR3 protein: CASSGSPDRRRYEQYF; CDR3 DNA: TGTGCCAGCAGTGGATCCCCGGACAGGAGGCGCTACGAGCAGTACTTC
D gene: TRBD2; V gene: TRBV7-2; J gene: TRBJ2-3; clone size: .; CDR3 protein: CASSLSHSGADTQYF; CDR3 DNA: TGTGCCAGCAGCTTATCCCACAGCGGGGCAGATACGCAGTATTTT
D gene: .; V gene: TRBV6-1; J gene: TRBJ1-6; clone size: .; CDR3 protein: CASSLGQEYSPLHF; CDR3 DNA: TGTGCCAGCAGCCTAGGCCAGGAATATTCACCCCTCCACTTT